This T cell receptor beta chain was sequenced for a study of T cell responses to AZD1222 COVID-19 vaccine. Study-level points and caveats: Repertoires were collected only later (after the peak T cell response had occurred). Increases in Spike-specific TCR breadth and depth were seen after two AZD1222 doses.

V was trimmed by 3 bases and J by 0 bases, leaving 6 bases between them. Germline CDR1 MGHDK, CDR2 SYGVNS. The CDR3 has 14 residues. Repertoires were generated with immunoSEQ multiplex PCR, while TCRdb's copy carries only in-frame clones and drops some. The sample lists about 110,000 clones; 94% were seen once. Doses given second, at about 4 or about 12 weeks, were pooled. A remark on this clone: Its antigen is unidentified.

The rearrangement joins TRBV25-1 to TRBJ1-5; D ambiguous. The starting material was peripheral blood, obtained 28 days after the second AZD1222 dose. The sequence came from an adult who received the AZD1222 COVID-19 vaccine. CDR3 sequence reads: CASSDWFSNQPQHF. CDR3 sequence (DNA): TGTGCCAGCAGTGACTGGTTTAGCAATCAGCCCCAGCATTTT.